This T cell receptor (beta chain) is from a study of control samples from healthy donors and cancer patients. With 0 bases removed from V and 0 bases from J, the gap between germline ends came to 12 bases. The length of the CDR3 is 16 residues. In germline, CDR1 is SGDLS, CDR2 YYNGEE. Produced via immunoSEQ multiplex PCR; TCRdb's table is partial and in-frame only. Of about 130,000 clones in the sample, more than 70% were seen once. The sequencing sample was made of blood. This clonotype originated in a man between 45 and 60 years old in good health. This chain links TRBV9 with TRBJ1-1; D perhaps matches TRBD1 (6 bases). CDR3 region: CASSVEDSSMNTEAFF. In nucleotides, the CDR3 is TGTGCCAGCAGCGTAGAGGACAGTTCAATGAACACTGAAGCTTTCTTT.